These 23 T cell receptor beta chains came from one sample sequenced in a study of regulatory and conventional T cells in RAG deficiency. Conventional CD4+ T cells were sorted from blood as CD25-low CD127-high cells. TCRdb's table, derived via immunoSEQ multiplex PCR, lists solely in-frame clones and lacks some. Of 20,000 to 25,000 clones in the sample, just under 95% are singletons; the top ten hold about 0.73%. These records were also assigned to another study, of regulatory T cells. In that study: The PCR used 52 TRBV and 13 TRBJ primers.

The sequencing input was CD4+ T cells sorted from blood. The receptor source for this set is a human donor in good health.

The rearrangement links TRBV18 to TRBJ1-1, with TRBD1 as a possible D gene (5 bases). There are 14 residues in the CDR3. From germline, CDR1 is KGHSH and CDR2 LQKENI. Trimming left V 3 bases short and J 4 bases short, with 12 bases between. Here the CDR3 reads CASSPGGEGTEAFF. The CDR3, as DNA: TGTGCCAGCTCACCGGGGGGGGAGGGCACTGAAGCTTTCTTT.

The rearrangement links TRBV6-1 to TRBJ1-1; perhaps TRBD1 as D (6 bases). Germline V gene lookup returns CDR1 MNHNS and CDR2 SASEGT. Deletions cut 8 bases from V and 5 bases from J, with 15 bases between. The CDR3 consists of 13 residues. For the CDR3, the DNA is TGTGCCAGCTCCTCCAGGGGAGATACTGAAGCTTTCTTT. This encodes CASSSRGDTEAFF.

CDR3 protein: CASSTSQEGEAFF. CDR3 coding DNA: TGTGCCAGTAGTACGTCTCAGGAAGGTGAAGCTTTCTTT. This rearrangement joins TRBV19 to TRBJ1-1; D is ambiguous. From germline, CDR1 is LNHDA and CDR2 SQIVND (reference sequence). The CDR3 runs 13 residues. Trimming cost V 4 bases and J 7 bases, with 13 bases left between them.

The chain couples TRBV6-6 to TRBJ2-7, with 9 nucleotides matching TRBD1. Germline CDR1 is MNHNY and CDR2 is SVGAGI (reference sequence). The CDR3 covers 14 residues. Unmatched junction bases numbered 5, after V lost 6 bases and J lost 2 bases. The CDR3 nucleotides read TGTGCCAGCAGACCACAGGGGGCAACCTACGAGCAGTACTTC. Translating gives CASRPQGATYEQYF.

The chain carries TRBV27 and TRBJ1-2; 7 bases agree with TRBD1. The germline gives CDR1 MNHEY, CDR2 SMNVEV (reference sequence). CDR3 size: 13 residues. The junction had 4 bases not matched to a gene; V was cut back by 6 bases and J by 3 bases. Written as DNA, the CDR3 is TGTGCCAGCAGGACAGGGTCGGACTATGGCTACACCTTC. Amino acid sequence: CASRTGSDYGYTF.

This chain links TRBV30 with TRBJ2-3, with 12 bases matching TRBD2. This CDR3 has 14 amino acids. The germline V gene encodes CDR1 GTSNPN and CDR2 SVGIG (reference sequence). The ends lost 2 bases at V and 5 bases at J; junction bases unmatched: 2. The CDR3 reads CAWSKGLAGDTQYF. CDR3 DNA sequence: TGTGCCTGGAGTAAGGGACTAGCGGGAGATACGCAGTATTTT.

This rearrangement joins TRBV5-3 to TRBJ1-1, with D uncertain. TRBV5-3 is treated as an ORF (open reading frame) with a function not yet certain. The CDR3 sequence is 14 residues long. V lost 6 bases and J 4 bases, leaving 16 bases between the germline ends. The CDR3 DNA is TGTGCCAGAACCCCCCCGCCTTATGGCACTGAAGCTTTCTTT. It yields the protein CARTPPPYGTEAFF.

As concerns this clone: One end of the junction fails to match germline, which may point to a read error. This chain links TRBV6-4 with TRBJ2-7, with 7 bases matching TRBD2. The CDR3 contains 13 residues. CDR1 MRHNA and CDR2 SNTAGT come from the germline V gene. The CDR3 region is CASSFGGSYEQYF. CDR3 nucleotide sequence: TGTGCCAGCAGTTTCGGGGGGTCCTATGAGCAGTACTTC.

J is TRBJ1-2 and V is TRBV5-6; no firm D call. The CDR3 runs 11 residues. Trimming took off 1 base at V and 4 bases at J, with 2 bases between the two ends. CDR1 SGHDT and CDR2 YYEEEE come from the germline V gene. In DNA, the CDR3 is TGTGCCAGCAGCTTGCTCTATGGCTACACCTTC. This encodes CASSLLYGYTF.

J is TRBJ2-5 and V is TRBV4-1, with D tentatively TRBD1 (5 bases). The CDR3 is made up of 15 amino acids. The V and J ends lost 0 bases and 5 bases respectively, with 13 bases between them. The germline V gene has CDR1 MGHRA and CDR2 YSYEKL. The CDR3 region is CASSQDLGRDETQYF. The CDR3 bases are TGCGCCAGCAGCCAAGATCTGGGCAGGGATGAGACCCAGTACTTC.

This chain connects TRBV5-1 to TRBJ2-3, with 9 positions matching TRBD1. CDR3 length: 16 residues. After removal of 4 bases from V and 4 bases from J, the junction contained 10 bases not matched to a gene. The germline CDR1 and CDR2 sequences are SGHRS and YFSETQ. In DNA form, the CDR3 reads TGCGCCAGCAGCCGAGGACCGGGACAGGGAGCAGATACGCAGTATTTT. Encoded protein: CASSRGPGQGADTQYF.

The rearrangement uses TRBV30 and TRBJ2-3; 7 bases match TRBD2. This CDR3 region has 17 residues. In germline, CDR1 is GTSNPN, CDR2 SVGIG (reference sequence). V was clipped by 0 bases and J by 0 bases; unmatched bases: 9. In nucleotides, the CDR3 is TGTGCCTGGAGTGTAACCCGGCTAGCGGCTAGCACAGATACGCAGTATTTT. Its translation: CAWSVTRLAASTDTQYF.

This chain connects TRBV18 to TRBJ1-5; D call uncertain. There are 14 residues in the CDR3. Per germline, CDR1 KGHSH and CDR2 LQKENI. Trimming removed 3 bases from V and 4 bases from J, with 10 bases in between. The CDR3: CASSPPGLNQPQHF. CDR3 nucleotide sequence: TGTGCCAGCTCACCCCCTGGCCTGAATCAGCCCCAGCATTTT.

This chain joins TRBV28 and TRBJ2-1, with 12 bases fitting TRBD2. Trimming took 6 bases from V and 6 from J; bases not matched to a gene: 6. The CDR3 sequence is 15 residues long. Germline V gene lookup returns CDR1 MDHEN and CDR2 SYDVKM. Written as DNA, the CDR3 is TGTGCCAGCAGGCTTACTAGCGGGAGGTCCAATGAGCAGTTCTTC. Translating gives CASRLTSGRSNEQFF.

The rearrangement uses TRBV7-2 and TRBJ2-1; D is unresolved. Germline V CDR1 and CDR2: SGHTA, FQGNSA. V lost 4 bases and J 2 bases, leaving 12 bases between the germline ends. The CDR3 contains 15 residues. CDR3 residues: CASSSRTATYNEQFF. The DNA for the CDR3 is TGTGCCAGCAGCTCACGGACGGCTACCTACAATGAGCAGTTCTTC.

The chain is built from TRBV5-4 and TRBJ2-7; 9 bases are shared with TRBD2. The V and J ends lost 4 bases and 4 bases, in that order; junction bases with no gene match: 9. This CDR3 has 15 amino acids. CDR1 and CDR2 (germline): SGHNT, YYREEE (reference sequence). CDR3 region: CASSRDLAGVYEQYF. CDR3 in DNA: TGTGCCAGCAGCCGGGACTTAGCGGGGGTGTACGAGCAGTACTTC.

The chain uses TRBV30 and TRBJ1-1; tentative D call: TRBD1 (5 bases). CDR3 size: 13 residues. Germline values: CDR1 GTSNPN, CDR2 SVGIG (reference sequence). V dropped 0 bases and J dropped 10 bases, with 15 bases sitting between them. The CDR3 DNA sequence: TGTGCCTGGAGTGTTTTAGAGGGAGGGGCAGCTTTCTTT. Translating gives CAWSVLEGGAAFF.

The V and J genes are TRBV7-2 and TRBJ2-7; 8 positions agree with TRBD2. The V segment lost 1 base and the J segment 2 bases; nucleotides outside the gene matches: 1. Germline CDR1 SGHTA, CDR2 FQGNSA. The length of the CDR3 is 14 residues. The DNA for the CDR3 is TGTGCCAGCAGCTTAGTCGGGGGGGCCTACGAGCAGTACTTC. This codes for CASSLVGGAYEQYF.

This chain joins TRBV27 and TRBJ1-5, with D unclear. V was trimmed by 4 bases and J by 5 bases, leaving 15 bases between them. The CDR3 consists of 15 residues. The germline CDR1 and CDR2 sequences are MNHEY and SMNVEV (reference sequence). DNA for the CDR3: TGTGCCAGCAGTTCGAAAGGGTGGATGGATCAGCCCCAGCATTTT. Residues: CASSSKGWMDQPQHF.

The J gene is TRBJ2-7, the V gene TRBV27; TRBD1 aligns across 11 bases. Per germline, CDR1 MNHEY and CDR2 SMNVEV (reference sequence). This CDR3 contains 15 residues. V was clipped by 2 bases and J by 0 bases; unmatched bases: 0. In DNA, the CDR3 is TGTGCCAGCAGTTTAGGGACAGGGGGCTCCTACGAGCAGTACTTC. Protein product: CASSLGTGGSYEQYF.

The DNA of the CDR3 is TGTGCCAGCAGTGGGCCAGGGCGAGGCTACACCTTC. Its protein is CASSGPGRGYTF. The rearrangement joins TRBV27 to TRBJ1-2; D might be TRBD1 (5 bases). CDR1 MNHEY and CDR2 SMNVEV come from the germline V gene (reference sequence). Trimming cost V 5 bases and J 8 bases, with 12 bases left between them. This CDR3 spans 12 amino acids.

V is TRBV18 and J is TRBJ2-7; D is undetermined. Trimming left V 6 bases short and J 0 bases short, with 9 bases between. CDR1 is KGHSH, CDR2 LQKENI, per germline. The CDR3 extends over 13 amino acids. CDR3 protein: CASSKSASYEQYF. The CDR3 DNA is TGTGCCAGCTCCAAAAGTGCCTCCTACGAGCAGTACTTC.

The V call is TRBV5-1, the J call TRBJ2-2; weak D call: TRBD1 (6 bases). This CDR3 has 14 residues. V dropped 7 bases and J dropped 6 bases, with 16 bases sitting between them. Per the germline V gene, CDR1 is SGHRS and CDR2 is YFSETQ. The CDR3 sequence: CASERGYGSGELFF. The CDR3 DNA reads TGCGCCAGCGAAAGGGGGTATGGGTCCGGGGAGCTGTTTTTT.